This T cell receptor beta chain was recovered during a study of T-cell memory formation after mild COVID-19. Across the whole study: Clustering of TCRs was largely donor specific.

This CDR3 has 12 residues. Germline V gives CDR1 SNHLY, CDR2 FYNNEI. Trimming took off 4 bases at V and 5 bases at J, with 7 bases between the two ends. On this clonotype itself: The target antigen is unknown.

Notes on the study in general: Contracting clones from day 15 to 85 had balanced CD4/CD8; later expanders favoured CD4+. Shrinking CD4+ clones were chiefly CM and EM; CD8+ ones were chiefly EMRA.

Libraries for TCRalpha and TCRbeta carried sample barcodes and unique molecular identifiers via 5'RACE. Each CDR3 protein is one row after TCRdb ran MiXCR on the 5' RACE reads. There are about 350,000 distinct CDR3 sequences in the sample; roughly an eighth occur only once, and 22% lies in the top ten. The clonotype originates from a man younger than 35 who had mild COVID-19 (a few samples of this study predate the infection). Cell type and time point are not known. The chain recombines TRBV2 with TRBJ2-3; tentatively, D is TRBD2 (6 bases). The sequenced material came from PBMCs or a T cell subset sorted from them (not recorded which). In nucleotides, the CDR3 is TGTGCCAGCAGTGGGGGGGTAGATACGCAGTATTTT. Its translation: CASSGGVDTQYF.